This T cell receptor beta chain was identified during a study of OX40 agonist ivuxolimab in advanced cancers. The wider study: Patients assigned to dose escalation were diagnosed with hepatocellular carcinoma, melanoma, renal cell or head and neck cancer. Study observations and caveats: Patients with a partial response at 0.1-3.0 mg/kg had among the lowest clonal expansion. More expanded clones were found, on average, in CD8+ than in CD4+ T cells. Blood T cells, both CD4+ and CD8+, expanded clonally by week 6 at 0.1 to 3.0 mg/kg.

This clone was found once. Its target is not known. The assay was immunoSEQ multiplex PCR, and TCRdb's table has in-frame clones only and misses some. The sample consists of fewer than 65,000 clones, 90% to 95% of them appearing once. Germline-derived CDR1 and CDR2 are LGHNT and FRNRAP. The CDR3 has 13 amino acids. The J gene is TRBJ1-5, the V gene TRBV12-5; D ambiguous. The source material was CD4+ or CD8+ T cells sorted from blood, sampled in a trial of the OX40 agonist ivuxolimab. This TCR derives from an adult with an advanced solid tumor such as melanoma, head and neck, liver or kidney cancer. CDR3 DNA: TGTGCCACTCCCGGAACCGATGGTCTGCCCCAGCATTTT. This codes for CATPGTDGLPQHF.